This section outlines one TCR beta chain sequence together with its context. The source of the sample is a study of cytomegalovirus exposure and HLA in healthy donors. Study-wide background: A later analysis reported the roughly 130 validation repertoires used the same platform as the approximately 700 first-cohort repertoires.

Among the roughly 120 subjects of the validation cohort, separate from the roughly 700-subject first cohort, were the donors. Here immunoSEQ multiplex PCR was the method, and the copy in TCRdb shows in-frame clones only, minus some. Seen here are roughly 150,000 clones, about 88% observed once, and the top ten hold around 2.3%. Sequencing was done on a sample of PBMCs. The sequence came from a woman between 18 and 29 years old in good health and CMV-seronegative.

Written as DNA, the CDR3 is TGTGCCAGCAGTGAACCTCCACCAACAGGGGGCTACACCTTC. It specifies CASSEPPPTGGYTF. The chain couples TRBV25-1 to TRBJ1-2; possible D gene TRBD1, 6 bases. This CDR3 contains 14 residues. Germline loops: CDR1 MGHDK, CDR2 SYGVNS. Trimming stripped 2 bases from V and 8 bases from J, with 15 bases between.